This T cell receptor (beta chain) was documented in a study of cytomegalovirus exposure and HLA in healthy donors. This CDR3 has 12 amino acids. Germline-derived CDR1 and CDR2 are SNHLY and FYNNEI. Use of 60 Vbeta and 13 Jbeta primers characterized the PCR. The assay was immunoSEQ multiplex PCR, and TCRdb's table has in-frame clones only and misses some. This sample yields over 150,000 clones, of which roughly 80% are seen a single time; about 4.4% belongs to the top ten. The clonotype comes from a man aged 35 to 55 in good health and CMV-seronegative. This chain connects TRBV2 to TRBJ2-5; 7 bases line up with TRBD1. The J call is uncertain, as TRBJ2-7 better fits the DNA end. Sequenced input: PBMCs. The CDR3 bases are TGTGCCATCGCCGGGACAGCCTACGAGCAGTACTTC. Translation gives CAIAGTAYEQYF.